These T cell receptor beta chains were read from a single sample in a study of somatic mutations in cytotoxic T cells in rheumatoid arthritis. Here immunoSEQ multiplex PCR was the method, and the copy in TCRdb shows in-frame clones only, minus some. The sample yields more than 13,000 clones, 72% seen once. Sequencing was done on a sample of CD8+ T cells sorted from blood. The receptors originated from an adult with rheumatoid arthritis. CDR3s include the opening cysteine and the closing phenylalanine or tryptophan. The D gene is left open where the match is weak. Not every row has a clone size; where given, it reads once, few, many or a size class.

d_call | j_call | clone_size | v_call | cdr3_nt | cdr3_aa
. | TRBJ2-7 | . | TRBV27 | TGTGCCAGCAGTTTCGTCGGCAGCTACGAGCAGTACTTC | CASSFVGSYEQYF
. | TRBJ2-1 | . | TRBV18 | TGTGCCAGCTCACTCCAAGGTTGGGGAGGAAATGAGCAGTTCTTC | CASSLQGWGGNEQFF
. | TRBJ1-5 | . | TRBV4-1 | TGCGCCAGCAGCCAAGTACGAGGGAACAATCAGCCCCAGCATTTT | CASSQVRGNNQPQHF
. | TRBJ1-6 | few | TRBV14 | TGTGCCAGCAGCCAGGACTATAATTCACCCCTCCACTTT | CASSQDYNSPLHF
TRBD1 | TRBJ2-3 | . | TRBV11-3 | TGTGCCAGCAGCATTAGGGACAGCTCAAGCACAGATACGCAGTATTTT | CASSIRDSSSTDTQYF
. | TRBJ2-7 | . | TRBV13 | TGTGCCAGCAGTACTATAGGGGGGTCCTACGAGCAGTACTTC | CASSTIGGSYEQYF
. | TRBJ2-7 | . | TRBV14 | TGTGCCAGCAGCCAACTAACAGGGATGAGCTCCTACGAGCAGTACTTC | CASSQLTGMSSYEQYF
. | TRBJ1-1 | . | TRBV4-3 | TGCGCCAGCAGCCAAGAAGCCCGGAACACTGAAGCTTTCTTT | CASSQEARNTEAFF
TRBD1 | TRBJ1-2 | . | TRBV4-3 | TGCGCCAGCAGCCAAGGGGCGGGACAGGGGGGCTATGGCTACACCTTC | CASSQGAGQGGYGYTF
TRBD2 | TRBJ2-7 | few | TRBV6-5 | TGTGCCAGCAGTCGCGGGAGCGCGGCGGAGCAGTACTTC | CASSRGSAAEQYF
TRBD2 | TRBJ2-1 | once | TRBV11-3 | TGTGCCAGCAGCTTAGGCACAGCGGGGGAGCAGTTCTTC | CASSLGTAGEQFF
. | TRBJ1-1 | . | TRBV5-4 | TGTGCCAGCAGATCTGGCCTTAACACTGAAGCTTTCTTT | CASRSGLNTEAFF
TRBD2 | TRBJ2-1 | . | TRBV11-2 | TGTGCCAGCAGCTCCCTAGCGGGGGCCTCTCTCAGTGAGCAGTTCTTC | CASSSLAGASLSEQFF
. | TRBJ1-1 | few | TRBV13 | TGTGCCAGCAGCCTGACCCCGACCGGAACTGAAGCTTTCTTT | CASSLTPTGTEAFF
TRBD1 | TRBJ2-7 | . | TRBV10-3 | TGTGCCATCAGTCCGCAGGGGGCGAGATCCTACGAGCAGTACTTC | CAISPQGARSYEQYF
. | TRBJ2-6 | once | TRBV2 | TGTGCCAGCAGTGTGGGGTCTGGGGCCAACGTCCTGACTTTC | CASSVGSGANVLTF
TRBD2 | TRBJ2-7 | . | TRBV7-9 | TGTGCCAGCAGCCCCACGACGGGGGGCTACGAGCAGTACTTC | CASSPTTGGYEQYF
TRBD2 | TRBJ2-7 | few | TRBV2 | TGTGCCAGCCTGGGAGGGGCCTACGAGCAGTACTTC | CASLGGAYEQYF
. | TRBJ1-1 | few | TRBV7-6 | TGTGCCAGCAGCTTAGACGGGGGCAGGGGCACTGAAGCTTTCTTT | CASSLDGGRGTEAFF
. | TRBJ2-5 | . | TRBV6-6 | TGTGCCAGCAGTTCGCTACAGGGTTTGGAGACCCAGTACTTC | CASSSLQGLETQYF
. | TRBJ1-2 | . | TRBV7-2 | TGTGCCAGCAGCTTAGGGCTCTTTTACACCTTC | CASSLGLFYTF
. | TRBJ1-4 | . | TRBV9 | TGTGCCAGCAGCGTTGGACGGGTGGATGAAAAACTGTTTTTT | CASSVGRVDEKLFF
TRBD1 | TRBJ2-5 | . | TRBV7-2 | TGTGCCAGCAGCTTACCCCAGGGGGCAGGGGAGACCCAGTACTTC | CASSLPQGAGETQYF
. | TRBJ2-5 | . | TRBV7-3 | TGTGCCAGCAGCTTACGGGGGCCTAGGGAGACCCAGTACTTC | CASSLRGPRETQYF
TRBD2 | TRBJ2-3 | . | TRBV11-3 | TGTGCCAGCAGCCCGGGGGGGCTAGATACGCAGTATTTT | CASSPGGLDTQYF
TRBD1 | TRBJ2-1 | . | TRBV5-4 | TGTGCCAGCAGCCCGGGACAGAATGAGCAGTTCTTC | CASSPGQNEQFF
. | TRBJ2-7 | . | TRBV2 | TGTGCCAGCAGAAGTACTCGGGGGGCCTCCTACGAGCAGTACTTC | CASRSTRGASYEQYF
. | TRBJ2-7 | once | TRBV5-1 | TGCGCCAGCAGCTTCGACTACTCCTACGAGCAGTACTTC | CASSFDYSYEQYF
TRBD1 | TRBJ2-1 | . | TRBV5-8 | TGTGCCAGCAGCCGCATGGACAGGGACTACAATGAGCAGTTCTTC | CASSRMDRDYNEQFF
. | TRBJ1-1 | . | TRBV4-3 | TGCGCCAGCAGCCAAGCCCCCAGCGGAACCGGGTCTCTCACTGAAGCTTTCTTT | CASSQAPSGTGSLTEAFF
. | TRBJ1-5 | . | TRBV7-8 | TGTGCCAGCAGCTTAGGTCGGGGTGCGAGCAATCAGCCCCAGCATTTT | CASSLGRGASNQPQHF
. | TRBJ2-3 | . | TRBV5-1 | TGCGCCAGCAGCTTGGTGGGCACAGATACGCAGTATTTT | CASSLVGTDTQYF
TRBD2 | TRBJ2-1 | . | TRBV7-3 | TGTGCCAGCAGCTTATCGTCGGCTAGCGGGTACAATGAGCAGTTCTTC | CASSLSSASGYNEQFF
. | TRBJ1-1 | . | TRBV4-1 | TGCGCCAGCAGCCAAGATTACGGGGGGGGGACTGAAGCTTTCTTT | CASSQDYGGGTEAFF
TRBD1 | TRBJ2-7 | . | TRBV6-1 | TGTGCCAGCAGTGAAAGGGACAGTTACTACGAGCAGTACTTC | CASSERDSYYEQYF
. | TRBJ2-3 | . | TRBV5-6 | TGTGCCAGCAGCCTGTGGGGCGGAAGAAATACGCAGTATTTT | CASSLWGGRNTQYF
TRBD1 | TRBJ1-2 | . | TRBV27 | TGTGCCAGCAGTGACAGGCAGGGGGGTGGCTACACCTTC | CASSDRQGGGYTF
. | TRBJ1-5 | few | TRBV4-1 | TGCGCCAGCAGCCAAGGAGGGGGTTCTTTGTGGAATCAGCCCCAGCATTTT | CASSQGGGSLWNQPQHF
. | TRBJ2-3 | . | TRBV7-2 | TGTGCCAGCAGCTTAGGGGTCGGGGCTAGCTTCGATACGCAGTATTTT | CASSLGVGASFDTQYF
. | TRBJ1-1 | . | TRBV5-1 | TGCGCCAGCAGCTTAGGGACTGTGAACACTGAAGCTTTCTTT | CASSLGTVNTEAFF
. | TRBJ2-2 | . | TRBV21-1 | TGTGCCAGCCGAGATATAGCGGGGGAGAACACCGGGGAGCTGTTTTTT | CASRDIAGENTGELFF
. | TRBJ1-1 | . | TRBV4-3 | TGCGCCAGCAGCCCCGTTAGAGGAGGGTGGGAAGCTTTCTTT | CASSPVRGGWEAFF
TRBD1 | TRBJ1-1 | . | TRBV30 | TGTGCCTGGAGCCCTAATACAGGGGCCACTGAAGCTTTCTTT | CAWSPNTGATEAFF
TRBD1 | TRBJ2-7 | . | TRBV27 | TGTGCCAGCAGTTCGCCCAACACAGGGGTCGAGCAGTACTTC | CASSSPNTGVEQYF
. | TRBJ2-7 | . | TRBV5-1 | TGCGCCAGCAGCTTCTTCACAGGCTCCTACGAGCAGTACTTC | CASSFFTGSYEQYF
. | TRBJ2-7 | . | TRBV5-1 | TGCGCCAGCAGCTTTGGGGCCGGGGACTACGAGCAGTACTTC | CASSFGAGDYEQYF
. | TRBJ2-3 | . | TRBV29-1 | TGCAGCGTTGCGGGCCTCTCAGGGGAAAGCACAGATACGCAGTATTTT | CSVAGLSGESTDTQYF
. | TRBJ2-1 | . | TRBV25-1 | TGTGCCAGCAGTGTGACAAGTAACAATGAGCAGTTCTTC | CASSVTSNNEQFF
TRBD1 | TRBJ1-2 | . | TRBV5-4 | TGTGCCAGCAGAACAGGACAGGGGAGTAGCTATGGCTACACCTTC | CASRTGQGSSYGYTF
. | TRBJ1-1 | . | TRBV29-1 | TGCAGCGTTGAAGATTTTGCTGAAGCTTTCTTT | CSVEDFAEAFF
TRBD2 | TRBJ2-3 | . | TRBV7-8 | TGTGCCAGCAGCTTAGATGTACTAGCGGGGGGTAACGCAGATACGCAGTATTTT | CASSLDVLAGGNADTQYF
. | TRBJ2-4 | . | TRBV23-1 | TGCGCCAGCAGTCTACGGTACTTC | CASSLRYF
. | TRBJ1-1 | few | TRBV7-9 | TGTGCCAGCAGCTTAGCTCCTCTCAACACTGAAGCTTTCTTT | CASSLAPLNTEAFF
. | TRBJ1-5 | . | TRBV4-2 | TGTGCCAGCAGCCAAGACGGGGGAGGCAATCAGCCCCAGCATTTT | CASSQDGGGNQPQHF
. | TRBJ1-2 | . | TRBV30 | TGTGCCTGGAGTGTACAGGCCATCTACACCTTC | CAWSVQAIYTF
. | TRBJ2-3 | . | TRBV27 | TGTGCCAGCAGTACCCTCAGGGGCGGAGCAGATACGCAGTATTTT | CASSTLRGGADTQYF
. | TRBJ2-5 | few | TRBV7-7 | TGTGCTAGCAGCTTACACCGACAGGAGACCCAGTACTTC | CASSLHRQETQYF
TRBD2 | TRBJ2-1 | . | TRBV15 | TGTGCCACCAGCAGAGATTCGGGGGGCTCCTACAATGAGCAGTTCTTC | CATSRDSGGSYNEQFF
TRBD1 | TRBJ1-3 | . | TRBV28 | TGTGCCAGCAGAAAGACAGGGGCGACGGGAAACACCATATATTTT | CASRKTGATGNTIYF
. | TRBJ2-2 | . | TRBV4-3 | TGCGCCAGCAGCCAAGCTTACGGGTATAACACCGGGGAGCTGTTTTTT | CASSQAYGYNTGELFF